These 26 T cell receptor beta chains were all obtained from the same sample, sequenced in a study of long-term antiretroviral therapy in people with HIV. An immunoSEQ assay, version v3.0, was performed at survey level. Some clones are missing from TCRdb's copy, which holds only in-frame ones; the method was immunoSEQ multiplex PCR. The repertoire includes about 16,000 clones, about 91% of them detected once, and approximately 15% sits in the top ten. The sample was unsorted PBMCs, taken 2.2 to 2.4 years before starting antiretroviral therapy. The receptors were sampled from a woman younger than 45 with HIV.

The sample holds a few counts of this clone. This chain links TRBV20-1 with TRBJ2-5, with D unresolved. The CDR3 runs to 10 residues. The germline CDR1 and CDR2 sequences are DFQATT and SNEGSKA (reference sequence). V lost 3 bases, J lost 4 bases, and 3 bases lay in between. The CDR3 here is CSARSETQYF. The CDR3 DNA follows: TGCAGTGCTAGGTCAGAGACCCAGTACTTC.

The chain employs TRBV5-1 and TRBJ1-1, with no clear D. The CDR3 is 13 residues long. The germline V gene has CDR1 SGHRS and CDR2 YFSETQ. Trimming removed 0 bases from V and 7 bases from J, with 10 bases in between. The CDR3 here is CASSLASGIEAFF. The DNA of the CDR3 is TGCGCCAGCAGCTTGGCATCCGGGATTGAAGCTTTCTTT.

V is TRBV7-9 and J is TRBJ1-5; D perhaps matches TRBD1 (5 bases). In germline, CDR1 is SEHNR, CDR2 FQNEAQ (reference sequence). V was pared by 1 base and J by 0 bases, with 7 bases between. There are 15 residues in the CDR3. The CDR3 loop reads CASSLGQGSNQPQHF. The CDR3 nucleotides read TGTGCCAGCAGCTTAGGGCAGGGTAGCAATCAGCCCCAGCATTTT.

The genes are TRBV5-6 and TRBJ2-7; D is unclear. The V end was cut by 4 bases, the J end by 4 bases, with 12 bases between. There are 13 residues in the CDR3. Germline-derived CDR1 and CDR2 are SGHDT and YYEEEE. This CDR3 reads CASSPALPYEQYF. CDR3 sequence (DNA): TGTGCCAGCAGCCCTGCGCTGCCGTACGAGCAGTACTTC.

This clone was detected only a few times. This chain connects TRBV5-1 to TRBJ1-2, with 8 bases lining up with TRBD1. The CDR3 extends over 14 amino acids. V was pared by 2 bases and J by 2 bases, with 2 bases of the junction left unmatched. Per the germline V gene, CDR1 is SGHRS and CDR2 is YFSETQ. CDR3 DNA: TGCGCCAGCAGCTTCGGACAGGGAAACTATGGCTACACCTTC. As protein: CASSFGQGNYGYTF.

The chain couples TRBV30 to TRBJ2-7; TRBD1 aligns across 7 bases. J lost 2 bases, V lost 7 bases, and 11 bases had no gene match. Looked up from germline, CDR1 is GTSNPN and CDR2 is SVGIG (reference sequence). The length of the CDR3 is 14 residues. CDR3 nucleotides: TGTGCCTACCAATTCGCCGGGACAGCCTACGAGCAGTACTTC. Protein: CAYQFAGTAYEQYF.

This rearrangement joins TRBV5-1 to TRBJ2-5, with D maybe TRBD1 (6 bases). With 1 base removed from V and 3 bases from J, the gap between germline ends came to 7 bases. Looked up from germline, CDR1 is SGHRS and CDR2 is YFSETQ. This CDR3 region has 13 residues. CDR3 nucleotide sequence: TGCGCCAGCAGCTTGAACAGGGAAGAGACCCAGTACTTC. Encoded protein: CASSLNREETQYF.

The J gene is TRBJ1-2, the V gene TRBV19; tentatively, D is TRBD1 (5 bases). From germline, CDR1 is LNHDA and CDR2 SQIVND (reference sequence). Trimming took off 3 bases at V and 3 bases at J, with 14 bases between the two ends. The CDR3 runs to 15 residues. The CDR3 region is CASSIFRQKDYGYTF. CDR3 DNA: TGTGCCAGTAGTATTTTCCGACAGAAGGACTATGGCTACACCTTC. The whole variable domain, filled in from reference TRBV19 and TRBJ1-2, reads DGGITQSPKYLFRKEGQNVTLSCEQNLNHDAMYWYRQDPGQGLRLIYYSQIVNDFQKGDIAEGYSVSREKKESFPLTVTSAQKNPTAFYLCASSIFRQKDYGYTFGSGTRLTVV.

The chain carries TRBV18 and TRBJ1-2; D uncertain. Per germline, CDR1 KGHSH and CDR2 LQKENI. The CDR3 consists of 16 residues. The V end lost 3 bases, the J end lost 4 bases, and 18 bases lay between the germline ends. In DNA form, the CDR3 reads TGTGCCAGCTCACCCTCTATCGCGGGGAGCTCCTATGGCTACACCTTC. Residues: CASSPSIAGSSYGYTF.

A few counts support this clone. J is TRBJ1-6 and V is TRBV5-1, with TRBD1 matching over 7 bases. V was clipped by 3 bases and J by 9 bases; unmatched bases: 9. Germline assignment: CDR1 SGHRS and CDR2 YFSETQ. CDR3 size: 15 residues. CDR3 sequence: CASSSGTEEFSPLHF. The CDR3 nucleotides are TGCGCCAGCAGCTCCGGGACAGAGGAATTTTCACCCCTCCACTTT.

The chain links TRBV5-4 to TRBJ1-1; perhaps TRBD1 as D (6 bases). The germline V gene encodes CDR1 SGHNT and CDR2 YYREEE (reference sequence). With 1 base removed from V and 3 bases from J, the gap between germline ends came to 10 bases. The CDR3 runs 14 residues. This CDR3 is CASSLMGADTEAFF. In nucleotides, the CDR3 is TGTGCCAGCAGCTTGATGGGGGCAGACACTGAAGCTTTCTTT.

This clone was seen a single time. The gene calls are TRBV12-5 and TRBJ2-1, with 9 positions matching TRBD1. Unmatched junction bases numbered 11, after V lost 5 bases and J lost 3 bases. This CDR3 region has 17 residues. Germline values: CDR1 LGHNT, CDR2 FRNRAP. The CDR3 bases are TGTGCTAGTGGTCTCGTTCGGACAGGGGCCGGCTACAATGAGCAGTTCTTC. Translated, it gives CASGLVRTGAGYNEQFF.

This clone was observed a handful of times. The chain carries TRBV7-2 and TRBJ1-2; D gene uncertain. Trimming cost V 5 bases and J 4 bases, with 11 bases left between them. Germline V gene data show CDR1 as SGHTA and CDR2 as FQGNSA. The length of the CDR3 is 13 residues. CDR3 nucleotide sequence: TGTGCCAGCAGCCCGAGTGGGGTCTATGGCTACACCTTC. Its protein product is CASSPSGVYGYTF. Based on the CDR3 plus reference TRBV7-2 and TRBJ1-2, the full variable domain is GAGVSQSPSNKVTEKGKDVELRCDPISGHTALYWYRQSLGQGLEFLIYFQGNSAPDKSGLPSDRFSAERTGGSVSTLTIQRTQQEDSAVYLCASSPSGVYGYTFGSGTRLTVV.

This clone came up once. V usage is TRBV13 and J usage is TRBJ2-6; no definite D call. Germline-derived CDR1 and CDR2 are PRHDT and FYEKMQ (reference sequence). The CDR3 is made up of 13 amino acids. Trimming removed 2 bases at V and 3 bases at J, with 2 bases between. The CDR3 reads CASSLFGANVLTF. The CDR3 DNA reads TGTGCCAGCAGCTTATTTGGGGCCAACGTCCTGACTTTC.

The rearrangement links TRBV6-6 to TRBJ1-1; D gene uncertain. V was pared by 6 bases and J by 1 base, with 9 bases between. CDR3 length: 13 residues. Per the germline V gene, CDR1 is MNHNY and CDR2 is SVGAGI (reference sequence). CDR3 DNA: TGTGCCAGCAGGCCTACAAAGAACACTGAAGCTTTCTTT. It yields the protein CASRPTKNTEAFF.

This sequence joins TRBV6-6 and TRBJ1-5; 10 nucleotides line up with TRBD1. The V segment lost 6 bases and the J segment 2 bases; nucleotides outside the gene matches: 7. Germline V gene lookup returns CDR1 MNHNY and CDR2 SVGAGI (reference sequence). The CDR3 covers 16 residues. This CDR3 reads CASSWDRGEGNQPQHF. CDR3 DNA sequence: TGTGCCAGCAGCTGGGACAGGGGAGAGGGCAATCAGCCCCAGCATTTT.

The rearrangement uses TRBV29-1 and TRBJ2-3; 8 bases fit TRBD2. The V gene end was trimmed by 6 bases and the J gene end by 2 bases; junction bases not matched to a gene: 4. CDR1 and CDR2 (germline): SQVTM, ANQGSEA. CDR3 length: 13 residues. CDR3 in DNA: TGCAGCGTGGGACTAGGGATCACAGATACGCAGTATTTT. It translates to CSVGLGITDTQYF.

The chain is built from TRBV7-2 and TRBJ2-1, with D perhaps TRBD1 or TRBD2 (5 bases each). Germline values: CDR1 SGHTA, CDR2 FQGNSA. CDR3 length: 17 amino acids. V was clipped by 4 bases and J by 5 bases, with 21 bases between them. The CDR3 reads CASSSRRGAKRDNEQFF. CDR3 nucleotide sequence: TGTGCCAGCAGCTCAAGAAGAGGGGCTAAAAGGGACAATGAGCAGTTCTTC.

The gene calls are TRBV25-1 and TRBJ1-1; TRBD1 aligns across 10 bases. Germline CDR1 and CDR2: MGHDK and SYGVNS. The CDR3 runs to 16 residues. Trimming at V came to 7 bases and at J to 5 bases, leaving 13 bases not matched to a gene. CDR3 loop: CASKGDRGPGWTEAFF. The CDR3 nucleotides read TGTGCCAGCAAAGGGGACAGGGGCCCGGGGTGGACTGAAGCTTTCTTT.

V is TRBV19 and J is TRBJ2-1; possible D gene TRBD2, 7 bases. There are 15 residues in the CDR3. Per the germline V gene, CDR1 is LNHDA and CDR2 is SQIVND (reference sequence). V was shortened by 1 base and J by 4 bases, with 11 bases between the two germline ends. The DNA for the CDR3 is TGTGCCAGTAGTATAGGGGGGGGCGGGTACAATGAGCAGTTCTTC. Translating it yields CASSIGGGGYNEQFF.

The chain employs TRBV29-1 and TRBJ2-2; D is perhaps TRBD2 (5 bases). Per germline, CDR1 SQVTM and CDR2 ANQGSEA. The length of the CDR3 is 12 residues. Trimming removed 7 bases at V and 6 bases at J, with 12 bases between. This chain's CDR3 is CSALRVSGELFF. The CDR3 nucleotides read TGCAGCGCCCTGAGGGTTTCCGGGGAGCTGTTTTTT.

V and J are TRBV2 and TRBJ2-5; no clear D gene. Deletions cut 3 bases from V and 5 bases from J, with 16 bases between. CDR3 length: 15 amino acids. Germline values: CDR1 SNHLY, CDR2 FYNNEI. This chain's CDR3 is CASSELGLEGETQYF. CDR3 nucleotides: TGTGCCAGCAGTGAGTTGGGCCTCGAAGGGGAGACCCAGTACTTC.

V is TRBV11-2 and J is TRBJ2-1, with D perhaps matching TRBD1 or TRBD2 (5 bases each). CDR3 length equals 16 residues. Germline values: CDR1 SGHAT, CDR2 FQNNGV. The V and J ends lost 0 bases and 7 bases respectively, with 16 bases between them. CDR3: CASSLERPVGGNEQFF. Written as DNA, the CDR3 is TGTGCCAGCAGCTTAGAAAGGCCGGTTGGGGGAAATGAGCAGTTCTTC. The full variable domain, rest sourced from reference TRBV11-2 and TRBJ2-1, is EAGVAQSPRYKIIEKRQSVAFWCNPISGHATLYWYQQILGQGPKLLIQFQNNGVVDDSQLPKDRFSAERLKGVDSTLKIQPAKLEDSAVYLCASSLERPVGGNEQFFGPGTRLTVL.

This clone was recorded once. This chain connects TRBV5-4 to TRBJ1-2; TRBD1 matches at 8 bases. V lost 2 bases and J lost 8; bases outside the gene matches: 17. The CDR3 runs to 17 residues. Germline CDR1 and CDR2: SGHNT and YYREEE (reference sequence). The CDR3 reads CASSFYPRQGSIGGYTF. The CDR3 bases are TGTGCCAGCAGCTTTTACCCAAGACAGGGGTCCATCGGGGGCTACACCTTC.

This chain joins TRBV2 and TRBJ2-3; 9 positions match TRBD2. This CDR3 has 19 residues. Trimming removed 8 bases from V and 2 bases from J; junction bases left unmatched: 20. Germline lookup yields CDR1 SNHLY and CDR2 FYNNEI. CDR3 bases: TGTGCCAGCGGCTACCCGGGGCGGGGGGGCATGTCCCACACAGATACGCAGTATTTT. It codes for CASGYPGRGGMSHTDTQYF.

CDR3: CASTRSTDLYNEQFF. The CDR3, as DNA: TGTGCCAGCACCCGAAGCACAGACCTTTACAATGAGCAGTTCTTC. This rearrangement joins TRBV7-9 to TRBJ2-1; D is unclear. Germline values: CDR1 SEHNR, CDR2 FQNEAQ (reference sequence). Trimming took off 7 bases at V and 4 bases at J, with 17 bases between the two ends. This CDR3 has 15 amino acids.